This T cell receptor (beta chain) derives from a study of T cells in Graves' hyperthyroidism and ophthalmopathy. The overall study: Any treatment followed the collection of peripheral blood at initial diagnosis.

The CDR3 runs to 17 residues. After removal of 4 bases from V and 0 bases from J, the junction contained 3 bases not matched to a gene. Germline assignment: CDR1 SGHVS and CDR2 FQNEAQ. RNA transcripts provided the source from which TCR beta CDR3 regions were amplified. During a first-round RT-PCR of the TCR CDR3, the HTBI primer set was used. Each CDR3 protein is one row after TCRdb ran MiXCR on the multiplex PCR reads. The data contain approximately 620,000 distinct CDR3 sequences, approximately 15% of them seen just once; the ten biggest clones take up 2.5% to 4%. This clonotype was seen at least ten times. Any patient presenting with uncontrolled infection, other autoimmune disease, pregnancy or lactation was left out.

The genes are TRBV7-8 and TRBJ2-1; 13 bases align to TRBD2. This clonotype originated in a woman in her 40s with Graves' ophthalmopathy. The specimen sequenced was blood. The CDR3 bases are TGTGCCAGCAGCTCATGGACTAGCGGGAGCTCCTACAATGAGCAGTTCTTC. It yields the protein CASSSWTSGSSYNEQFF.